One sample yielded the 12 T cell receptor beta chains listed below, sequenced in a study of T cell repertoires in aging, cancer and after chemotherapy. A mixed TRB-A/B primer pool amplified rearranged TRB by multiplex touch-down PCR. TCRdb fed the multiplex PCR reads into MiXCR, producing one record per CDR3 protein. The sample has about 19,000 distinct CDR3 sequences; 37% are singletons. Amplification of TCR beta used genomic DNA extracted from peripheral blood. Sequenced: blood. These receptors were collected from a human donor with a solid tumor.

This clonotype was seen a handful of times. J is TRBJ1-4 and V is TRBV5-5, with no clear D. The germline V gene has CDR1 SGHKS and CDR2 YYEKEE (reference sequence). V dropped 4 bases and J dropped 1 base, with 11 bases sitting between them. This CDR3 has 15 amino acids. CDR3: CASSVSVKTNEKLFF. The CDR3 DNA follows: TGTGCCAGCAGCGTATCAGTGAAAACTAATGAAAAACTGTTTTTT.

This chain uses TRBV28 with TRBJ2-6, with a possible D match to TRBD1 (6 bases). V lost 2 bases and J 4 bases, leaving 6 bases between the germline ends. This CDR3 is built from 14 residues. Germline values: CDR1 MDHEN, CDR2 SYDVKM. The CDR3 region has the DNA TGTGCCAGCAGTTTACAGGGGGGGGCCAACGTCCTGACTTTC. Its protein is CASSLQGGANVLTF.

On this clonotype itself: One junction end does not reproduce the germline sequence, and a read error may be involved. The CDR3 here is CASSMRFRRDREKDKQYF. CDR3 nucleotide sequence: TGTGCCAGTAGTATGCGATTTAGGCGGGACAGGGAAAAAGATAAGCAGTATTTT. The chain carries TRBV19 and TRBJ2-3; 9 bases agree with TRBD1. The CDR3 length is 18 residues. The germline CDR1 and CDR2 sequences are LNHDA and SQIVND (reference sequence).

This clonotype occurred a few times. The chain carries TRBV19 and TRBJ1-4; D call uncertain. Trimming took off 5 bases at V and 11 bases at J, with 21 bases between the two ends. Germline lookup yields CDR1 LNHDA and CDR2 SQIVND (reference sequence). The CDR3 has 15 residues. CDR3: CASSVSPSGLKKLFF. The CDR3 DNA reads TGTGCCAGTAGTGTTAGCCCCTCTGGCTTGAAGAAACTGTTTTTT.

In this sample, this clonotype turned up a few times. The chain combines TRBV5-4 with TRBJ2-5, with 15 bases fitting TRBD2. Germline-derived CDR1 and CDR2 are SGHNT and YYREEE (reference sequence). This CDR3 has 18 residues. Trimming removed 7 bases from V and 5 bases from J; junction bases left unmatched: 15. This chain's CDR3 is CASQRLGLAGGPGETQYF. The CDR3 nucleotides read TGTGCCAGCCAACGGCTCGGACTAGCGGGAGGGCCTGGGGAGACCCAGTACTTC.

The chain links TRBV7-9 to TRBJ1-3; no definite D call. Germline V lookup: CDR1 SEHNR, CDR2 FQNEAQ (reference sequence). The V end was cut by 5 bases, the J end by 11 bases, with 10 bases between. The CDR3 sequence is 11 residues long. The CDR3 loop reads CASSLTLAIYF. The CDR3 DNA reads TGTGCCAGCAGCCTGACTCTTGCCATATATTTT.

In its sample, this clonotype is medium-sized. The CDR3 sequence: CASSGVPGTGDYNEQFF. The CDR3 bases are TGTGCCAGCAGTGGGGTTCCTGGGACAGGGGATTACAATGAGCAGTTCTTC. V and J are TRBV6-4 and TRBJ2-1; 10 bases match TRBD1. This CDR3 contains 17 residues. Trimming at V came to 4 bases and at J to 4 bases, leaving 10 bases not matched to a gene. CDR1 and CDR2 from the germline V gene are MRHNA and SNTAGT.

The chain recombines TRBV6-6 with TRBJ2-1; weak D call: TRBD1 (7 bases). Germline V gene sequence: CDR1 MNHNY, CDR2 SVGAGI (reference sequence). The CDR3 spans 15 residues. V lost 1 base and J lost 5, with 12 bases in between. CDR3 region: CASSYWQGGDNEQFF. CDR3 coding DNA: TGTGCCAGCAGTTACTGGCAGGGGGGCGACAATGAGCAGTTCTTC.

In this sample, this clonotype is medium-sized (0.01 to 0.1%). The J gene is TRBJ2-5, the V gene TRBV7-6; 7 nucleotides line up with TRBD2. The V gene's germline CDR1 is SGHVS and CDR2 FNYEAQ. V shed 5 bases, J shed 2 bases, and the junction held 11 bases outside the gene matches. The CDR3 contains 16 residues. In DNA form, the CDR3 reads TGTGCCAGCAGCCCCACAGCCCGGGGAGGGCAAGAGACCCAGTACTTC. It encodes CASSPTARGGQETQYF.

The sample holds a few counts of this clonotype. The CDR3 DNA sequence: TGTGCCAGCAGCTTAGCAGGTCTAGCGTCCTACGAGCAGTACTTC. This gives the protein CASSLAGLASYEQYF. The rearrangement links TRBV7-6 to TRBJ2-7; D possibly corresponds to TRBD2 (6 bases). Looked up from germline, CDR1 is SGHVS and CDR2 is FNYEAQ. Deletions cut 0 bases from V and 1 base from J, with 10 bases between. CDR3 length equals 15 residues.

The chain uses TRBV5-1 and TRBJ2-6; D remains unclear. The germline gives CDR1 SGHRS, CDR2 YFSETQ. The V gene lost 4 bases and the J gene lost 3 bases, with 8 bases spanning the gap. The length of the CDR3 is 14 residues. CDR3 sequence: CASSLGNGANVLTF. The CDR3, as DNA: TGCGCCAGCAGCCTGGGAAATGGGGCCAACGTCCTGACTTTC.

CDR3 residues: CSASQEFNYGYTF. DNA for the CDR3: TGCAGCGCTTCACAGGAGTTTAACTATGGCTACACCTTC. This sequence joins TRBV29-1 and TRBJ1-2; D might be TRBD1 (5 bases). Germline assignment: CDR1 SQVTM and CDR2 ANQGSEA. V was cut by 7 bases and J by 1 base, with 13 bases left in between. The CDR3 sequence is 13 residues long.